A selection of T cell receptor beta chains follows, all from one sample in a study of blood T cell repertoires in COVID-19. Assay used: immunoSEQ multiplex PCR; TCRdb lists only in-frame clones, some missing. The data hold roughly 200,000 clones, with roughly 82% observed a single time. Sequences were obtained from PBMCs or T cells enriched from blood (not recorded which). These receptors all stem from a middle-aged man who had recovered from COVID-19. The CDR3 runs from the conserved cysteine through the conserved F or W. Size is omitted from some rows. Given values are once, few, many or a class for expanded clones.

J,size,V,CDR3
TRBJ2-7,-,TRBV6-5,CASRDFYEQYF
TRBJ2-1,-,TRBV4-1,CASSQRNVAREGQDNEQFF
TRBJ1-2,-,TRBV29-1,CSVERQAINYGYTF
TRBJ2-3,-,TRBV5-1,CASSFLAGGEDTQYF
TRBJ2-1,-,TRBV12-3/TRBV12-4,CASSFGGGLQFF
TRBJ1-4,-,TRBV4-2,CASSPTATNEKLFF
TRBJ1-2,-,TRBV4-3,CASSQVIAGADGYTF
TRBJ2-1,few,TRBV5-4,CASSLDPSGRAIVHEQFF
TRBJ2-5,many,TRBV9,CASSFYGRPQETQYF
TRBJ2-1,-,TRBV5-6,CASSLASGRAYNEQFF
TRBJ1-5,-,TRBV2,CASSRMGTGGNQPQHF
TRBJ2-1,-,TRBV14,CASSLSRNEQFF
TRBJ2-3,-,TRBV2,CASRENTDTQYF
TRBJ1-6,once,TRBV10-2,CASRFYNSPLHF
TRBJ1-1,-,TRBV29-1,CSVVGGQGATEAFF
TRBJ2-3,-,TRBV18,CASSPQRGSGTDTQYF
TRBJ1-1,-,TRBV6-4,CASRRDFDTEAFF
TRBJ1-6,-,TRBV5-1,CASSLPGQRNSPLHF
TRBJ2-6,once,TRBV19,CASRTGQVDSGANVLTF
TRBJ2-2,-,TRBV5-1,CASSFGSTGELFF
TRBJ1-6,-,TRBV30,CAWRGGWADPANNSPLHF
TRBJ2-7,-,TRBV6-2/TRBV6-3,CASSYSVGQGAYEQYF
TRBJ2-5,many,TRBV7-3,CASSSSSGSMRETQYF
TRBJ2-1,once,TRBV28,CASSFLSGRDYNEQFF
TRBJ2-7,-,TRBV10-3,CATATGQGPYEQYF
TRBJ2-5,-,TRBV6-5,CASSYREGLASYF
TRBJ2-5,few,TRBV4-1,CASSQVVGETQYF
TRBJ2-5,once,TRBV9,CASSVAPIGTGDETQYF
TRBJ2-2,once,TRBV27,CASTQGAAELFF
TRBJ1-1,few,TRBV4-2,CASSPSTAGRTEAFF
TRBJ2-5,few,TRBV28,CASSLITGETQYF
TRBJ2-1,-,TRBV28,CASSPRQGGTYNEQFF
TRBJ1-2,once,TRBV6-2/TRBV6-3,CASSLVQGISGGYTF
TRBJ1-1,-,TRBV7-9,CASSLWQDEAFF
TRBJ2-2,once,TRBV10-1,CASSERPGTGPGELFF
TRBJ2-1,-,TRBV9,CASSVEGYNEQFF
TRBJ1-5,few,TRBV20-1,CSANEDIYSNQPQHF
TRBJ1-1,-,TRBV7-3,CASSFNTGSGAFF
TRBJ2-1,-,TRBV11-2,CASSLRTSGAYNEQFF
TRBJ1-2,-,TRBV7-2,CASSQDQGVGGYTF
TRBJ1-2,few,TRBV29-1,CSVAEGSYGYTF
TRBJ2-1,-,TRBV28,CASSQRLAGVQYNEQFF
TRBJ1-5,-,TRBV6-6,CASSDQTGVNQPQHF
TRBJ1-4,-,TRBV5-1,CASSRNTGIQATNEKLFF
TRBJ1-6,-,TRBV2,CASSGVVSSPLHF
TRBJ1-1,-,TRBV5-4,CASSFRDRGLAFF
TRBJ1-5,-,TRBV5-1,CASSFGGNQPQHF
TRBJ1-2,-,TRBV5-1,CASRFGEGNYGYTF
TRBJ1-1,-,TRBV3-1/TRBV3-2,CASSQPGGGEAFF
TRBJ2-7,-,TRBV14,CASSYGRGRLYEQYF
TRBJ2-2,-,TRBV18,CASSEGAGTGELFF
TRBJ1-1,-,TRBV7-3,CASNLGGGMNTEAFF
TRBJ1-6,-,TRBV10-3,CAISEFGSDNSPLHF
TRBJ1-1,-,TRBV4-2,CASSQDRDRMNTEAFF